This TCR beta chain was found in a study of blood T cell repertoires in COVID-19. Background on the study: Nucleic acid was either cDNA or gDNA, and it came from T cells, B-cell-depleted T cells, or PBMCs.

The repertoire was sequenced with immunoSEQ multiplex PCR; TCRdb's copy has only in-frame clones and lacks some. This table holds 170,000 or so clones, 65% to 85% found once. The sample was peripheral blood. This sequence originates from a woman aged 55-75 years with acute or convalescent COVID-19.

This CDR3 is CASSHRISGNTIYF. The CDR3 DNA reads TGTGCCAGCAGCCACCGTATCTCTGGAAACACCATATATTTT. The rearrangement joins TRBV3-1 (or the pseudogene TRBV3-2) to TRBJ1-3; D unresolved. Per the germline V gene, CDR1 is LGHDT and CDR2 is YNNKEL (reference sequence). The CDR3 is 14 residues long. Deletions cut 3 bases from V and 0 bases from J, with 6 bases between.